This T cell receptor (beta chain) emerged from a study of glioma-infiltrating T cells. Between the trimmed V and J ends, which lost 4 bases and 3 bases, there was a span of 13 bases. The CDR3 is 15 residues long. Amplification of TCR alpha and beta CDR3 regions from RNA used iRepertoire nested multiplex PCR. Tissue mRNA or PBMC total RNA, roughly 100-400 ng, went into one-step reverse transcription and amplification. TCRdb re-called the multiplex PCR reads through MiXCR, storing one row per CDR3 protein. The table lists around 100,000 distinct CDR3 sequences, around 28% of them singletons. This clonotype occurred many times. Its antigen is not identified. General study points: Gliomas, especially low-grade, showed above-expected tissue-blood divergence; non-neoplastic patients showed below.

Specimen: glioma tissue, nonneoplastic brain tissue, or PBMCs (not recorded which). The sequence was collected from a human donor with low-grade glioma or glioblastoma, undergoing nonglioma brain surgery, or in good health (not recorded which). The genes are TRBV12-3 or TRBV12-4 and TRBJ1-5, with D uncertain. The chain's CDR3 is CASSSGVSPNQPQHF. The CDR3, as DNA: TGTGCCAGCAGTTCTGGGGTCTCTCCCAATCAGCCCCAGCATTTT.